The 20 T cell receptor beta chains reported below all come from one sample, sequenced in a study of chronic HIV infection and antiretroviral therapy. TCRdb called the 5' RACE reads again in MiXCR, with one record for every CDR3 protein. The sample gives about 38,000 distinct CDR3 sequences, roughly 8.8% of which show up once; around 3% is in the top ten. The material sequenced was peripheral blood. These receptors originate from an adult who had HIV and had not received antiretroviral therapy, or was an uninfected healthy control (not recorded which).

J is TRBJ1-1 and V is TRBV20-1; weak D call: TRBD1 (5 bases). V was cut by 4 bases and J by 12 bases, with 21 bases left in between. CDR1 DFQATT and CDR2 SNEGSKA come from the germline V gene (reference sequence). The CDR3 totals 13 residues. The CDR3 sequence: CSAKTLTGGETFF. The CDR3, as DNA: TGCAGTGCTAAAACACTCACAGGAGGCGAAACTTTCTTT.

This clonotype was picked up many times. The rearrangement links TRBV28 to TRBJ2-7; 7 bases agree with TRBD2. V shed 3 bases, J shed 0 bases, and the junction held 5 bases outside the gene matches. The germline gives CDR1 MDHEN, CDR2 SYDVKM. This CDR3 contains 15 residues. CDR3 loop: CASSLISGLSYEQYF. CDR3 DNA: TGTGCCAGCAGTTTGATTAGCGGGCTCTCCTACGAGCAGTACTTC.

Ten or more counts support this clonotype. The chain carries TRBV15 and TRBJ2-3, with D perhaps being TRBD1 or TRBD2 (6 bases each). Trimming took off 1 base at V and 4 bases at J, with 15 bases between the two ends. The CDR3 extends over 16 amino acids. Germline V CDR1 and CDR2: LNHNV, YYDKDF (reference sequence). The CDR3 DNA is TGTGCCACCAGCAGAGTAGGGGGAGGAGTTGCAGATACGCAGTATTTT. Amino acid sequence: CATSRVGGGVADTQYF.

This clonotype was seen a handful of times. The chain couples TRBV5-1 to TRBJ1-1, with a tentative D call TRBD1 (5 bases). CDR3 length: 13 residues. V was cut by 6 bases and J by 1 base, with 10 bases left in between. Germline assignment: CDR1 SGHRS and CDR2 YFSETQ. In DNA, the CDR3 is TGCGCCAGCACGGGGACGGAGAACACTGAAGCTTTCTTT. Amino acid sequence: CASTGTENTEAFF.

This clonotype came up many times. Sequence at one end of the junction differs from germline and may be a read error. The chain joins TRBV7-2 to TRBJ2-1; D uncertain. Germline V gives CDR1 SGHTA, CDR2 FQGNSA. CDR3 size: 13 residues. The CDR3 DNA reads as TGTGCCAGCAGTTTAGGCAGCCTCAATGAGCAGTTCTTC. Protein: CASSLGSLNEQFF.

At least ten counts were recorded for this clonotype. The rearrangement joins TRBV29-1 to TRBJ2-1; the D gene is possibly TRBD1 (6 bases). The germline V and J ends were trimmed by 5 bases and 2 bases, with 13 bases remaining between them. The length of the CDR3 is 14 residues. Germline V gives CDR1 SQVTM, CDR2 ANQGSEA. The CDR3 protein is CSVQGGSPYNEQFF. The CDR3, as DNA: TGCAGCGTTCAAGGGGGTTCACCCTACAATGAGCAGTTCTTC.

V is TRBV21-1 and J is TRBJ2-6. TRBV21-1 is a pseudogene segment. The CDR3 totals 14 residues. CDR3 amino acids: CASRLDSGANVLTF. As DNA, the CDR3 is TGTGCCAGCAGACTCGACTCTGGGGCCAACGTCCTGACTTTC.

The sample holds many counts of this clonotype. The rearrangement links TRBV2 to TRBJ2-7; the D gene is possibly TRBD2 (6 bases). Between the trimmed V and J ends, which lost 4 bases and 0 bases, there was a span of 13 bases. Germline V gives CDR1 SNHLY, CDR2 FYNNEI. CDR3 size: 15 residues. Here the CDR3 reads CASSGSGRSSYEQYF. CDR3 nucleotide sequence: TGTGCCAGCAGTGGGAGCGGGCGGAGCTCCTACGAGCAGTACTTC.

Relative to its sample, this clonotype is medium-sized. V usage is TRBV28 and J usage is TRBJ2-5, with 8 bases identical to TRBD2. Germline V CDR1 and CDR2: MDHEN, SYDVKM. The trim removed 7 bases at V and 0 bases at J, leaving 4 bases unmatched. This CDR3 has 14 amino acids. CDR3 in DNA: TGTGCCAGCAATCGAGCGGGGGACCAAGAGACCCAGTACTTC. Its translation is CASNRAGDQETQYF.

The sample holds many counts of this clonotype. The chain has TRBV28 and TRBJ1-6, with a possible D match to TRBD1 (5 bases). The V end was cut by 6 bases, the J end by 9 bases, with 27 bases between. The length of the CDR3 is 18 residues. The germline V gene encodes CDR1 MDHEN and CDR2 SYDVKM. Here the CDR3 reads CASRANRDGVNYGSPLHF. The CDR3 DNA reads TGTGCCAGCAGGGCGAATCGGGACGGAGTAAATTACGGTTCACCCCTCCACTTT. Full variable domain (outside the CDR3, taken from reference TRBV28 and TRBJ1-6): DVKVTQSSRYLVKRTGEKVFLECVQDMDHENMFWYRQDPGLGLRLIYFSYDVKMKEKGDIPEGYSVSREKKERFSLILESASTNQTSMYLCASRANRDGVNYGSPLHFGNGTRLTVT.

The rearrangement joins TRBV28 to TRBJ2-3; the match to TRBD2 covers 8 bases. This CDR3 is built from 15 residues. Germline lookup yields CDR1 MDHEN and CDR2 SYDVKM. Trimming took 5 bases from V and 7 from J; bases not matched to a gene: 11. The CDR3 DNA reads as TGTGCCAGCAGTCGGGTTGCGGGAGGCTCGAATACGCAGTATTTT. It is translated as CASSRVAGGSNTQYF.

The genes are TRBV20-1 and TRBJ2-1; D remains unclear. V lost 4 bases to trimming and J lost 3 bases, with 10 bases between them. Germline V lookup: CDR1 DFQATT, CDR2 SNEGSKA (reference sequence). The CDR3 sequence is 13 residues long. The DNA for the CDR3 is TGCAGTGCTACTGACGTCGACTACAATGAGCAGTTCTTC. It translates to CSATDVDYNEQFF.

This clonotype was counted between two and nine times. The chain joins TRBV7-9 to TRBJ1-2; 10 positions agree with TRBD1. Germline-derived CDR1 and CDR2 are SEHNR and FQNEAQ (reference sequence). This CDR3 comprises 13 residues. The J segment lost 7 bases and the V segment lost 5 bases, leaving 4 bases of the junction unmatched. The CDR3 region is CASSVGTGVGYTF. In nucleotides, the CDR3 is TGTGCCAGCAGCGTCGGGACAGGGGTTGGCTACACCTTC.

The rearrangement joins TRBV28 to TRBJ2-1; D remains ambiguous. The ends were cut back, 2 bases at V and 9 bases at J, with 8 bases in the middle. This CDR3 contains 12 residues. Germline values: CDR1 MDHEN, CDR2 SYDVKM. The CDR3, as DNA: TGTGCCAGCAGTTTACCCCCTGGTGAGCAGTTCTTC. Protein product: CASSLPPGEQFF.

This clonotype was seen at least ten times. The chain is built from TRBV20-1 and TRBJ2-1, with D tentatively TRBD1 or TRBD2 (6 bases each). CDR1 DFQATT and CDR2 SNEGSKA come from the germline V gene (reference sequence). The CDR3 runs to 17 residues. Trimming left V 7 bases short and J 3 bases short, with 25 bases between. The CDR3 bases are TGCAGTGTTAATCAAGGGGGAAGGGGGGAGGACTACAATGAGCAGTTCTTC. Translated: CSVNQGGRGEDYNEQFF.

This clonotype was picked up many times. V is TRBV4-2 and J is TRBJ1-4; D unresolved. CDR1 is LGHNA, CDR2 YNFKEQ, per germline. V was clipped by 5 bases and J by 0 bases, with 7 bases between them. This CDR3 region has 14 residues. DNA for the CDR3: TGTGCCAGCAGCAACCCCGCAACTAATGAAAAACTGTTTTTT. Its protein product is CASSNPATNEKLFF.

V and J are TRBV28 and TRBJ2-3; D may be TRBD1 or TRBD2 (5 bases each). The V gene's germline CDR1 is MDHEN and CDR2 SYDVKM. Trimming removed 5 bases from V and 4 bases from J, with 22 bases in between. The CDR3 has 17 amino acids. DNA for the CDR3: TGTGCCAGCAGTGTGGAGCTGGGGGTTCGGGCCCCAGATACGCAGTATTTT. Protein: CASSVELGVRAPDTQYF.

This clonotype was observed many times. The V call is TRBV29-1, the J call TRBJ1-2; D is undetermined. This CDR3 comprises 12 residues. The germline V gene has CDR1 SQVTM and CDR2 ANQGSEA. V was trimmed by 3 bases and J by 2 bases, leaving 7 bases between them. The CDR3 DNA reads TGCAGCGTTGAGGAGGAGAACTATGGCTACACCTTC. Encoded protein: CSVEEENYGYTF.

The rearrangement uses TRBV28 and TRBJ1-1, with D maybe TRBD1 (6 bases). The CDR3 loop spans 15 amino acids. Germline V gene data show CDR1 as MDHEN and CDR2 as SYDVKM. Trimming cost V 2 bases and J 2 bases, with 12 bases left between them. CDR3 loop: CASSLMRGANTEAFF. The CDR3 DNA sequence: TGTGCCAGCAGTTTAATGCGGGGGGCCAACACTGAAGCTTTCTTT.

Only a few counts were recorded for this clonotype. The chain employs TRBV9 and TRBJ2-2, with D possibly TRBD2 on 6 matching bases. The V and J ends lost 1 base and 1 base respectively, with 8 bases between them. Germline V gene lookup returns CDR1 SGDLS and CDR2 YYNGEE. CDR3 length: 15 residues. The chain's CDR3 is CASSVLGLNTGELFF. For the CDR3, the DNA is TGTGCCAGCAGCGTACTGGGACTGAACACCGGGGAGCTGTTTTTT.